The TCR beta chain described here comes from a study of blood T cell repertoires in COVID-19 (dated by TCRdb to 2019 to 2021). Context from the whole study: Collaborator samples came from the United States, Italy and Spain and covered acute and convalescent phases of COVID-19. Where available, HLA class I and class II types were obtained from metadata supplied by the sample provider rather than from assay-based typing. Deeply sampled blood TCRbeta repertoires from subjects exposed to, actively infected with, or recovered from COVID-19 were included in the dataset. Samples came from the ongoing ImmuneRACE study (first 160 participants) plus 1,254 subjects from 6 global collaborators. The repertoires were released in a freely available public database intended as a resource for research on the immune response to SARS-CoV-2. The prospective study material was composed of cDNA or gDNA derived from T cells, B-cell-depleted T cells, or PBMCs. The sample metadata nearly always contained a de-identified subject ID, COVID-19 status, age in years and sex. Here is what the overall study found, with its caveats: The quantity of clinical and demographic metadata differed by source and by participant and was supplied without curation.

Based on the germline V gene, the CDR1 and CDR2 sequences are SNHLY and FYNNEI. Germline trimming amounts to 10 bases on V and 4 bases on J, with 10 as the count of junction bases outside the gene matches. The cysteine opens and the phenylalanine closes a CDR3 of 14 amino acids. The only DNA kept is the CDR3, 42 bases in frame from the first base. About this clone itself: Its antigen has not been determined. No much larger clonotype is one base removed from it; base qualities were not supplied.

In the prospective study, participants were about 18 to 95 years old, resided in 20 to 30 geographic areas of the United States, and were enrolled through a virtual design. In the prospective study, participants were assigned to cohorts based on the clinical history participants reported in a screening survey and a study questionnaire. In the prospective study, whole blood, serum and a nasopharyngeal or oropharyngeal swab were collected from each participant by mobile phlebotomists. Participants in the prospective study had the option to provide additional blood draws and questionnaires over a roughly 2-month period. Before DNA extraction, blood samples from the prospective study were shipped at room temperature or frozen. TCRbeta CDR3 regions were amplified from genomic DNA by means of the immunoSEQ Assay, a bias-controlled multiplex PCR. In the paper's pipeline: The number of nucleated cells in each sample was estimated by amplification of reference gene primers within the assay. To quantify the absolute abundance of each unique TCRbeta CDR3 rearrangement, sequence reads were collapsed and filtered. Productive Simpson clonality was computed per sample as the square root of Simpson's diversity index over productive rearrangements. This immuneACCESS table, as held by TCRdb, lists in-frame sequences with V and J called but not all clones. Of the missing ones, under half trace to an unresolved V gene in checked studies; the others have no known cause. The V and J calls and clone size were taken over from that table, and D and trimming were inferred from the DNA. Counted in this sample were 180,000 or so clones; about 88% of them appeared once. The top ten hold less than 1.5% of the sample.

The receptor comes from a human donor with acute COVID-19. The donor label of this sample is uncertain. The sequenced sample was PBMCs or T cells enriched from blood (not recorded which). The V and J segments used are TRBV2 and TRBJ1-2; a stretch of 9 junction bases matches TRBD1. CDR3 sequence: CATSPMDRGYGYTF. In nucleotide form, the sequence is TGTGCCACCTCCCCAATGGACAGGGGCTATGGCTACACCTTC.